Each of the 26 T cell receptor beta chains below was sequenced from the same sample in a study of Ad26.COV2.S vaccination and SARS-CoV-2 variants. Regarding treatment: approximately 18 received Ad26.COV2.S at low or high dose, single or two shots; roughly five received placebo; per-sample allocation not given. Specimens were obtained on day 63 following the first vaccine or placebo injection. The method was immunoSEQ multiplex PCR; TCRdb's version includes in-frame clones alone and lacks a portion of them. The sample holds about 350,000 clones, approximately 81% seen once. Sample: peripheral blood, taken in a trial of Ad26.COV2.S vaccine versus placebo. Receptors originate from a person between 18 and 60 years old who received the Ad26.COV2.S COVID-19 vaccine or a placebo.

The chain joins TRBV20-1 to TRBJ1-2, with unresolved D. The CDR3 covers 11 residues. Germline V gene sequence: CDR1 DFQATT, CDR2 SNEGSKA (reference sequence). With 0 bases removed from V and 9 bases from J, the gap between germline ends came to 8 bases. The CDR3 loop is CSAREDSSYTF. In DNA form, the CDR3 reads TGCAGTGCTAGAGAGGACTCTAGCTACACCTTC.

This chain links TRBV28 with TRBJ2-1; D is perhaps TRBD1 (6 bases). Trimming left V 2 bases short and J 9 bases short, with 17 bases between. Per the germline V gene, CDR1 is MDHEN and CDR2 is SYDVKM. The CDR3 extends over 15 amino acids. CDR3 region: CASSLDQGGAREQFF. As DNA, the CDR3 is TGTGCCAGCAGTTTAGATCAAGGGGGAGCACGTGAGCAGTTCTTC.

The chain uses TRBV30 and TRBJ2-1, with D possibly TRBD2 on 6 matching bases. Germline CDR1 GTSNPN, CDR2 SVGIG (reference sequence). The CDR3 is made up of 14 amino acids. Trimming cost V 4 bases and J 4 bases, with 14 bases left between them. The CDR3 nucleotides are TGTGCCTGGATAACGTCTAGCGAATACAATGAGCAGTTCTTC. It yields the protein CAWITSSEYNEQFF.

The chain combines TRBV5-1 with TRBJ1-1; D is undetermined. The germline gives CDR1 SGHRS, CDR2 YFSETQ. The ends were cut back, 0 bases at V and 8 bases at J, with 29 bases in the middle. The CDR3 extends over 19 amino acids. In DNA form, the CDR3 reads TGCGCCAGCAGCTTGGTTAACTCTCCTGGTCGTCCCTTATACCCCGAAGCTTTCTTT. Its protein product is CASSLVNSPGRPLYPEAFF.

V is TRBV10-1 and J is TRBJ2-2; D perhaps matches TRBD1 (6 bases). The length of the CDR3 is 16 residues. Germline CDR1 reads WNHNN; CDR2 reads SYGVQD (reference sequence). V gave up 5 bases and J gave up 0 bases, with 13 bases separating them. The chain's CDR3 is CASSPAGTSNTGELFF. CDR3 nucleotide sequence: TGCGCCAGCAGTCCAGCCGGGACATCGAACACCGGGGAGCTGTTTTTT.

The J gene is TRBJ2-5, the V gene TRBV27; 9 bases align to TRBD1. CDR1 is MNHEY, CDR2 SMNVEV, per germline (reference sequence). Losses at the gene ends were 6 bases for V and 5 bases for J; bases not matched to a gene: 19. This CDR3 has 18 amino acids. CDR3 coding DNA: TGTGCCAGCAGCCTACATCCATCCCGGGACAGGGTCGTGGAGACCCAGTACTTC. This gives the protein CASSLHPSRDRVVETQYF.

This clone showed up just once. V usage is TRBV30 and J usage is TRBJ1-2; possibly TRBD1 for D (5 bases). Per germline, CDR1 GTSNPN and CDR2 SVGIG (reference sequence). Trimming shortened V by 1 base and J by 4 bases, and 13 bases separated the two germline ends. The CDR3 contains 14 residues. CDR3 residues: CAWSASSRAYGYTF. The CDR3 nucleotides read TGTGCCTGGAGTGCCAGTTCCAGGGCCTATGGCTACACCTTC.

The rearrangement uses TRBV6-6 and TRBJ1-6, with 8 bases matching TRBD1. The CDR3 spans 15 residues. Germline CDR1 and CDR2: MNHNY and SVGAGI (reference sequence). Trimming cost V 5 bases and J 5 bases; bases outside gene matches: 5. CDR3 in DNA: TGTGCCAGCAGTGGACAGGGAGGCGATAATTCACCCCTCCACTTT. Its protein is CASSGQGGDNSPLHF.

The chain uses TRBV14 and TRBJ2-2; no reliable D call. Per germline, CDR1 SGHDN and CDR2 FVKESK. V lost 1 base, J lost 3 bases, and 9 bases lay in between. This CDR3 is 15 amino acids long. CDR3 loop: CASSQGQPHTGELFF. The CDR3 DNA follows: TGTGCCAGCAGCCAAGGGCAACCTCACACCGGGGAGCTGTTTTTT.

The CDR3 loop is CASSSRVSLNTEAFF. DNA of the CDR3: TGTGCCAGCAGCTCCCGGGTCAGTTTGAACACTGAAGCTTTCTTT. The chain employs TRBV7-2 and TRBJ1-1; D is unresolved. V lost 4 bases, J lost 0 bases, and 12 bases lay in between. The CDR3 totals 15 residues. Germline values: CDR1 SGHTA, CDR2 FQGNSA. Complete variable domain (other parts from reference TRBV7-2 and TRBJ1-1): GAGVSQSPSNKVTEKGKDVELRCDPISGHTALYWYRQSLGQGLEFLIYFQGNSAPDKSGLPSDRFSAERTGGSVSTLTIQRTQQEDSAVYLCASSSRVSLNTEAFFGQGTRLTVV.

V usage is TRBV12-2 and J usage is TRBJ2-7. TRBV12-2 represents a pseudogene. CDR3 length: 15 residues. CDR3 residues: CASRLVPPASYEQYF. In DNA form, the CDR3 reads TGTGCAAGTCGCTTAGTACCCCCTGCAAGCTACGAGCAGTACTTC.

This clone was detected once. V usage is TRBV6-2 or TRBV6-3 and J usage is TRBJ2-3; D uncertain. There are 15 residues in the CDR3. Germline assignment: CDR1 MNHEY and CDR2 SVGEGT. Trimming took 6 bases from V and 2 from J, leaving 15 bases between them. CDR3 sequence: CASSRIPMDTDTQYF. In nucleotides, the CDR3 is TGTGCCAGCAGCAGGATCCCGATGGACACAGATACGCAGTATTTT.

This clone was seen more than once but under ten times. CDR3 sequence: CASSLGRKDTQYF. The CDR3 nucleotides are TGTGCCAGCAGCCTCGGCCGGAAAGATACGCAGTATTTT. This rearrangement joins TRBV3-1 (or the pseudogene TRBV3-2) to TRBJ2-3; the D is unclear. Trimming cost V 4 bases and J 5 bases, with 10 bases left between them. The CDR3 contains 13 residues. Germline CDR1 reads LGHDT; CDR2 reads YNNKEL (reference sequence).

This clone is a singleton in its sample. The chain uses TRBV29-1 and TRBJ2-3, with D perhaps matching TRBD2 (5 bases). This CDR3 contains 13 residues. Trimming took 6 bases from V and 2 from J, leaving 12 bases between them. Germline V CDR1 and CDR2: SQVTM, ANQGSEA. The CDR3 loop reads CSVRDSYTDTQYF. The CDR3 coding sequence is TGCAGCGTCCGGGATTCATACACAGATACGCAGTATTTT.

The chain combines TRBV7-9 with TRBJ2-5; D is tentatively TRBD1 or TRBD2 (5 bases each). The CDR3 loop spans 14 amino acids. CDR1 SEHNR and CDR2 FQNEAQ come from the germline V gene (reference sequence). Trimming took off 5 bases at V and 4 bases at J, with 14 bases between the two ends. CDR3 in amino acids: CASSREEGRETQYF. CDR3 DNA: TGTGCCAGCAGCCGAGAAGAGGGGAGAGAGACCCAGTACTTC.

The gene calls are TRBV10-3 and TRBJ2-2; D is unresolved. This CDR3 region has 13 residues. Deletions cut 5 bases from V and 5 bases from J, with 9 bases between. Germline lookup yields CDR1 ENHRY and CDR2 SYGVKD. The CDR3 spells CAISSSMTGELFF. In nucleotides, the CDR3 is TGTGCCATCAGTTCCTCAATGACCGGGGAGCTGTTTTTT.

This chain connects TRBV5-1 to TRBJ2-1, with TRBD2 identical over 11 bases. Germline V lookup: CDR1 SGHRS, CDR2 YFSETQ. Trimming took 1 base from V and 4 from J; bases not matched to a gene: 4. This CDR3 contains 16 residues. The chain's CDR3 is CASSLLLAGGYNEQFF. The CDR3 DNA reads TGCGCCAGCAGCTTGCTCCTAGCGGGGGGATACAATGAGCAGTTCTTC.

This clone was seen once. The chain employs TRBV20-1 and TRBJ2-5, with D hard to call. Trimming cost V 4 bases and J 0 bases, with 3 bases left between them. CDR3 length equals 11 residues. From germline, CDR1 is DFQATT and CDR2 SNEGSKA (reference sequence). The CDR3 DNA sequence: TGCAGTGCTATCTACCAAGAGACCCAGTACTTC. Translated, it gives CSAIYQETQYF.

The gene calls are TRBV5-1 and TRBJ2-1; D unresolved. The CDR3 has 12 residues. V lost 3 bases to trimming and J lost 6 bases, with 7 bases between them. Germline V gene sequence: CDR1 SGHRS, CDR2 YFSETQ. CDR3 amino acids: CASSSAPNEQFF. The CDR3 DNA reads as TGCGCCAGCAGCTCCGCACCCAATGAGCAGTTCTTC.

V is TRBV27 and J is TRBJ2-7; the D gene is possibly TRBD1 (6 bases). The V and J ends lost 3 bases and 2 bases respectively, with 11 bases between them. Germline CDR1 and CDR2: MNHEY and SMNVEV (reference sequence). This CDR3 spans 14 amino acids. CDR3 DNA sequence: TGTGCCAGCAGTTTGGGACACAGGACCTACGAGCAGTACTTC. Residues: CASSLGHRTYEQYF.

The V gene is TRBV24-1, the J gene TRBJ2-7; TRBD1 matches 8 bases. CDR1 and CDR2 (germline): KGHDR, SFDVKD. Trimming took 1 base from V and 3 from J; bases not matched to a gene: 7. The CDR3 sequence is 16 residues long. As DNA, the CDR3 is TGTGCCACCAGTGATTTAGGGTCAGGGGGCTACTACGAGCAGTACTTC. Residues: CATSDLGSGGYYEQYF.

The J gene is TRBJ1-2, the V gene TRBV30; D remains unclear. Germline CDR1 GTSNPN, CDR2 SVGIG (reference sequence). V was shortened by 0 bases and J by 3 bases, with 5 bases between the two germline ends. The CDR3 has 12 residues. CDR3 sequence (DNA): TGTGCCTGGAGTGTACTGTACTATGGCTACACCTTC. It encodes CAWSVLYYGYTF.

V gene TRBV3-1 (or the pseudogene TRBV3-2) combines with J gene TRBJ1-4, with 8 bases fitting TRBD1. V was clipped by 6 bases and J by 1 base; unmatched bases: 1. The length of the CDR3 is 14 residues. The germline gives CDR1 LGHDT, CDR2 YNNKEL (reference sequence). The DNA of the CDR3 is TGTGCCAGCAGGGGGACAGGAACTAATGAAAAACTGTTTTTT. It encodes CASRGTGTNEKLFF.

The chain combines TRBV18 with TRBJ1-6; 7 bases align to TRBD1. The length of the CDR3 is 17 residues. In germline, CDR1 is KGHSH, CDR2 LQKENI. The V and J ends lost 5 bases and 0 bases, in that order; junction bases with no gene match: 7. The CDR3 spells CASSKGAMVSYNSPLHF. The CDR3 nucleotides read TGTGCCAGCTCAAAGGGGGCCATGGTCTCCTATAATTCACCCCTCCACTTT.

Of note for this clone: Other nucleotide sequences from this sample produce the same CDR3. J is TRBJ2-3 and V is TRBV20-1; 10 nucleotides agree with TRBD2. Germline V gene lookup returns CDR1 DFQATT and CDR2 SNEGSKA (reference sequence). This CDR3 has 17 amino acids. Unmatched junction bases numbered 10, after V lost 3 bases and J lost 1 base. Here the CDR3 reads CSASTASGGAGTDTQYF. CDR3 nucleotide sequence: TGCAGTGCTAGTACGGCTAGCGGGGGCGCGGGCACAGATACGCAGTATTTT.

The chain joins TRBV15 to TRBJ2-5; 9 nucleotides line up with TRBD2. Looked up from germline, CDR1 is LNHNV and CDR2 is YYDKDF (reference sequence). J lost 2 bases, V lost 1 base, and 14 bases had no gene match. CDR3 length equals 19 residues. The CDR3 nucleotides read TGTGCCACCAGCAGAGGACGTACTTCCCGGACTAGCGAGCAAGAGACCCAGTACTTC. Its protein is CATSRGRTSRTSEQETQYF.